The T cell receptor (beta chain) described here comes from a study of beta chain features in type 1 diabetes. Study details: What patients shared with healthy donors was a similar profile of age, gender and cell yields. Regarding the study as a whole: Among all four CD4+ subsets, Type 1 diabetes patients had TCRB CDR3s that were moderately but significantly shorter.

Sorting of CD4+ naive, central memory, regulatory and stem cell-like memory cells was performed via CD45RO/CCR7/CD25/CD127/CD95/CD27. Germline CDR1 and CDR2: ENHRY and SYGVKD. V was cut by 4 bases and J by 1 base, with 10 bases left in between. CDR3 size: 14 residues. The whole isolated RNA underwent reverse transcription, so sequencing captured expressed TCRB transcripts. TCRdb's table, derived via immunoSEQ multiplex PCR, lists solely in-frame clones and lacks some. Of 600,000 or so clones detected, 11% to 15% appear once; the ten largest clones hold just under 0.04%. This clone has more than one count but fewer than ten. No antigen is known for it.

The chain couples TRBV10-3 to TRBJ1-2; maybe TRBD1 (5 bases). This sequence originates from a young man with type 1 diabetes. The sequenced material came from naive CD4+ T cells from blood. The CDR3 loop is CAISGRGVNYGYTF. The CDR3, as DNA: TGTGCCATCAGTGGGAGGGGTGTTAACTATGGCTACACCTTC.